The subject of this entry is one TCR beta chain. Antigen unknown. Each CDR3 protein gets one entry after TCRdb re-called the 5' RACE reads with MiXCR. This repertoire shows approximately 250,000 distinct CDR3 sequences, around 17% found once; its top ten account for roughly a fifth. The sample belongs to a study of T-cell memory formation after mild COVID-19. Study-wide context: Each donor largely had its own TCR clusters.

Overall study results and limits: Pre-infection memory showed some responding clones, and this suggested that cross-reactive memory joined. Chiefly within CM and EM were the contracting CD4+ clones; CD8+ ones were within EMRA.

Trimming removed 1 base from V and 5 bases from J, with 12 bases in between. This CDR3 is 14 amino acids long. The germline gives CDR1 MGHRA, CDR2 YSYEKL. The J gene is TRBJ2-7, the V gene TRBV4-1; no clear D gene. The sequence was obtained from a young man who had mild COVID-19 (a few samples of this study predate the infection). Cell type and time point are not known. The source material was PBMCs or a T cell subset sorted from them (not recorded which). The CDR3 loop reads CASSQVMGSHEQYV. As DNA, the CDR3 is TGCGCCAGCAGCCAAGTCATGGGTTCCCACGAGCAGTACGTC.